The sequence of this T cell receptor beta chain was determined in a study of early T cells in non-severe SARS-CoV-2 infection. Turning to the study itself: Sequencing input comprised bulk RNA from unsorted whole blood; chain pairing was not available. Study-wide results and caveats: Anti-spike CD8 specificities were favored by VDJdb matching, whose results missed private and CD4 specificities.

TCRdb recomputed calls from the 5' RACE reads with MiXCR, one row per CDR3 protein. Here the sample spans about 36,000 distinct CDR3 sequences, approximately 5.3% being singletons. Regarding this clonotype: Its specificity is not known.

V was trimmed by 4 bases and J by 4 bases, leaving 7 bases between them. The CDR3 covers 12 residues. Per the germline V gene, CDR1 is MNHEY and CDR2 is SVGEGT. The genes are TRBV6-2 or TRBV6-3 and TRBJ1-2; unclear D gene. This receptor was taken from an adult who was a healthcare worker with PCR-confirmed SARS-CoV-2 infection or an uninfected control (not recorded which). What was sequenced was whole blood. CDR3 in amino acids: CASSWSSYGYTF. The CDR3 region has the DNA TGTGCCAGCAGTTGGTCCAGCTATGGCTACACCTTC.